The rows below give T cell receptor beta chains drawn from one sample of a study of post-analysis software for immune sequencing data. TCRdb ran MiXCR on the PCR reads and lists one entry per CDR3 protein. The data hold roughly 170,000 distinct CDR3 sequences, with 30% observed a single time. The sample comprised blood. The origin of the receptors is a girl between 5 and 17 years old with multiple sclerosis. Both conserved end residues are part of each CDR3. Each record gives: V gene, D gene, J gene, clone size, CDR3 DNA, CDR3 protein. D genes are given only for firm matches. Clone size is not always given. Where it is, it says once, few, many or a class for expanded clones.

v_call: TRBV7-8; d_call: -; j_call: TRBJ2-5; clone_size: many; cdr3_nt: TGTGCCAGCAGCTTAGTGTCGGGGGCTCGGGAGACCCAGTACTTC; cdr3_aa: CASSLVSGARETQYF
v_call: TRBV15; d_call: TRBD1; j_call: TRBJ2-7; clone_size: many; cdr3_nt: TGTGCCACCAGCAACGCCGGGACAGATGACGAGCAGTACTTC; cdr3_aa: CATSNAGTDDEQYF
v_call: TRBV27; d_call: TRBD2; j_call: TRBJ2-7; clone_size: few; cdr3_nt: TGTGCCAGCAGCCCATCCTACCGGGGACTAGTTTCTCAGTACTTC; cdr3_aa: CASSPSYRGLVSQYF
v_call: TRBV6-6; d_call: -; j_call: TRBJ2-5; clone_size: -; cdr3_nt: TGTGCCAGCAGTTCGTCCCGGGACTCGCAATGGGGGGAGACCCAGTACTTC; cdr3_aa: CASSSSRDSQWGETQYF
v_call: TRBV28; d_call: -; j_call: TRBJ2-7; clone_size: -; cdr3_nt: TGTGCCAGCAGTATCGACAGCCAGCAGTACTTC; cdr3_aa: CASSIDSQQYF
v_call: TRBV9; d_call: -; j_call: TRBJ1-5; clone_size: many; cdr3_nt: TGTGCCAGCAGCCCCTCAGGTTACAATCAGCCCCAGCATTTT; cdr3_aa: CASSPSGYNQPQHF
v_call: TRBV15; d_call: -; j_call: TRBJ1-2; clone_size: -; cdr3_nt: TGTGCCACCAGCAGGAAGAAAGGAGGGATCTATGGCTACACCTTC; cdr3_aa: CATSRKKGGIYGYTF
v_call: TRBV13; d_call: -; j_call: TRBJ1-1; clone_size: -; cdr3_nt: TGTGCCAGCAGCTTAGATAGGGGTTCGGAAGCTTTCTTT; cdr3_aa: CASSLDRGSEAFF
v_call: TRBV4-1; d_call: -; j_call: TRBJ1-2; clone_size: -; cdr3_nt: TGTGCCAGCAGCTTAGGGGACGGACCTAACTATGGCTACACCTTC; cdr3_aa: CASSLGDGPNYGYTF
v_call: TRBV12-3/TRBV12-4; d_call: TRBD1; j_call: TRBJ1-1; clone_size: -; cdr3_nt: TGTGCCAGCAGCCGGGACAGGGGAGCGAACACTGAAGCTTTCTTT; cdr3_aa: CASSRDRGANTEAFF
v_call: TRBV28; d_call: TRBD2; j_call: TRBJ2-5; clone_size: many; cdr3_nt: TGTGCCAGCAGTACACTCGGGACTAGCGGGCTGATACAAGAGACCCAGTACTTC; cdr3_aa: CASSTLGTSGLIQETQYF
v_call: TRBV15; d_call: -; j_call: TRBJ2-7; clone_size: many; cdr3_nt: TGTGCCACCAGCAGAGATGGGACCGGGGAGCAGTACTTC; cdr3_aa: CATSRDGTGEQYF
v_call: TRBV6-1; d_call: TRBD2; j_call: TRBJ2-1; clone_size: few; cdr3_nt: TGTGCCAGCAGTGACCGGAGCGGGATCTACAATGAGCAGTTCTTC; cdr3_aa: CASSDRSGIYNEQFF
v_call: TRBV4-1; d_call: -; j_call: TRBJ1-5; clone_size: few; cdr3_nt: TGCGCCAGCAGCCAAGGGGCAGGGAATCAGCCCCAGCATTTT; cdr3_aa: CASSQGAGNQPQHF
v_call: TRBV19; d_call: -; j_call: TRBJ1-3; clone_size: -; cdr3_nt: TGTGCCTGTAGTAACTGGGCGGGTACAACTGGAAACACCATATATTTT; cdr3_aa: CACSNWAGTTGNTIYF
v_call: TRBV7-3; d_call: -; j_call: TRBJ2-5; clone_size: many; cdr3_nt: TGTGCCAGCAGCTTAATGGGGGAGAAGACCCAGTACTTC; cdr3_aa: CASSLMGEKTQYF
v_call: TRBV5-1; d_call: -; j_call: TRBJ2-5; clone_size: -; cdr3_nt: TGCGCCAGCAGCTTGGCCCCGACTACCAAAGAGACCCAGTACTTC; cdr3_aa: CASSLAPTTKETQYF
v_call: TRBV12-3/TRBV12-4; d_call: TRBD1; j_call: TRBJ2-1; clone_size: few; cdr3_nt: TGTGCCAGCAGTTTGACAGGGCCCAATGAGCAGTTCTTC; cdr3_aa: CASSLTGPNEQFF
v_call: TRBV27; d_call: -; j_call: TRBJ1-1; clone_size: few; cdr3_nt: TGTGCCAGCAGTTTGGGACTGGGCACTGAAGCTTTCTTT; cdr3_aa: CASSLGLGTEAFF
v_call: TRBV5-6; d_call: -; j_call: TRBJ1-1; clone_size: -; cdr3_nt: TGTGCCAGCAGCCGCCTGGTGGAGGGGCTGGGAGCTGAAGCTTTCTTT; cdr3_aa: CASSRLVEGLGAEAFF
v_call: TRBV20-1; d_call: TRBD2; j_call: TRBJ2-3; clone_size: once; cdr3_nt: TGCAGTGCTAGATATCTAGCGGCCCTCGTAGATACGCAGTATTTT; cdr3_aa: CSARYLAALVDTQYF
v_call: TRBV20-1; d_call: -; j_call: TRBJ1-2; clone_size: many; cdr3_nt: TGCAGTGCCCAAGGCGAGGGGGTTTACTATGGCTACACCTTC; cdr3_aa: CSAQGEGVYYGYTF
v_call: TRBV11-2; d_call: -; j_call: TRBJ2-1; clone_size: few; cdr3_nt: TGTGCCAGCAGCCCCTCCAGTGTCCATGAGCAGTTCTTC; cdr3_aa: CASSPSSVHEQFF
v_call: TRBV24-1; d_call: -; j_call: TRBJ2-1; clone_size: -; cdr3_nt: TGTGCCACCAGTAATTTCAGTAGTAATGAGCAGTTCTTC; cdr3_aa: CATSNFSSNEQFF
v_call: TRBV20-1; d_call: TRBD2; j_call: TRBJ2-1; clone_size: once; cdr3_nt: TGCAGTGCTAGAGATAGGAGACTAGCGACCTACGAGCAGGACTTC; cdr3_aa: CSARDRRLATYEQDF
v_call: TRBV5-6; d_call: TRBD1; j_call: TRBJ1-1; clone_size: few; cdr3_nt: TGTGCCAGCAGCTTCGGGACAGGGTTAATCAACACTGAAGCTTTCTTT; cdr3_aa: CASSFGTGLINTEAFF
v_call: TRBV29-1; d_call: TRBD1; j_call: TRBJ2-7; clone_size: many; cdr3_nt: TGCAGCGCGAAACCGGGACAGGGACGCCACGAGCAGTACTTC; cdr3_aa: CSAKPGQGRHEQYF
v_call: TRBV6-5; d_call: TRBD1; j_call: TRBJ1-1; clone_size: few; cdr3_nt: TGTGCCAGCAGTTATCAACCGGGACAGGGGAAAGCTTTCTTT; cdr3_aa: CASSYQPGQGKAFF
v_call: TRBV29-1; d_call: -; j_call: TRBJ1-5; clone_size: many; cdr3_nt: TGCAGCGTTGGATCAGCGAGCAATCAGCCCCAGCATTTT; cdr3_aa: CSVGSASNQPQHF
v_call: TRBV2; d_call: -; j_call: TRBJ1-6; clone_size: -; cdr3_nt: TGTGCCAGCAACCCCGAGGGGAATTCACCCCTCCACTTT; cdr3_aa: CASNPEGNSPLHF
v_call: TRBV12-3/TRBV12-4; d_call: -; j_call: TRBJ1-2; clone_size: medium-sized; cdr3_nt: TGTGCCAGCAGTTGGTACGGGGGGGACTATGGCTACACCTTC; cdr3_aa: CASSWYGGDYGYTF
v_call: TRBV12-3/TRBV12-4; d_call: -; j_call: TRBJ1-1; clone_size: -; cdr3_nt: TGTGCCAGCAGGGGGGGGCCAGTTAACACTGAAGCTTTCTTT; cdr3_aa: CASRGGPVNTEAFF
v_call: TRBV18; d_call: -; j_call: TRBJ1-1; clone_size: many; cdr3_nt: TGTGCCAGCTCACCCTTGGACAGCGGGAGGAACACTGAAGCTTTCTTT; cdr3_aa: CASSPLDSGRNTEAFF
v_call: TRBV29-1; d_call: -; j_call: TRBJ2-1; clone_size: many; cdr3_nt: TGCAGCATAAGTCCTCCGGGACATCCAAACAATGAGCAGTTCTTC; cdr3_aa: CSISPPGHPNNEQFF
v_call: TRBV6-6; d_call: TRBD1; j_call: TRBJ1-2; clone_size: few; cdr3_nt: TGTGCCAGCAGTTACCCCCCGGGGACAGCTAACTATGGCTACACCTTC; cdr3_aa: CASSYPPGTANYGYTF
v_call: TRBV10-3; d_call: -; j_call: TRBJ2-3; clone_size: many; cdr3_nt: TGTGCCACCGGTCCGGGATCGGCAGATACGCAGTATTTT; cdr3_aa: CATGPGSADTQYF
v_call: TRBV5-4; d_call: TRBD2; j_call: TRBJ2-5; clone_size: few; cdr3_nt: TGTGCCAGCAGCTCACCCCTAGCGGGGCAAGAGACCCAGTACTTC; cdr3_aa: CASSSPLAGQETQYF
v_call: TRBV2; d_call: TRBD1; j_call: TRBJ1-1; clone_size: few; cdr3_nt: TGTGCCAGCAGTGAAGTGACAGGGGGAAGGGCTGAAGCTTTCTTT; cdr3_aa: CASSEVTGGRAEAFF
v_call: TRBV24-1; d_call: TRBD1; j_call: TRBJ2-3; clone_size: -; cdr3_nt: TGTGCCACCAGTGATCGCCGCGAAGGGGGCACAGATGCGCAGTATTTT; cdr3_aa: CATSDRREGGTDAQYF
v_call: TRBV5-1; d_call: TRBD1; j_call: TRBJ1-2; clone_size: many; cdr3_nt: TGCGCCAGCAGCTTGCGGACAGGGCACTGGGATGGCTACACCTTC; cdr3_aa: CASSLRTGHWDGYTF
v_call: TRBV10-3; d_call: -; j_call: TRBJ2-7; clone_size: -; cdr3_nt: TGTGCCATCAGTGAAGGAAGGGGGAACGAGCAGTACTTC; cdr3_aa: CAISEGRGNEQYF
v_call: TRBV20-1; d_call: TRBD2; j_call: TRBJ2-3; clone_size: many; cdr3_nt: TGCAGTGCTAGCCCGCGGGGAGGTAGAGCGGGAGGGTTCACAGATACGCAGTATTTT; cdr3_aa: CSASPRGGRAGGFTDTQYF
v_call: TRBV5-1; d_call: TRBD1; j_call: TRBJ2-7; clone_size: many; cdr3_nt: TGCGCCAGCAGCTCCGGACAGGGGGACCCCTACGAGCAGTACTTC; cdr3_aa: CASSSGQGDPYEQYF
v_call: TRBV6-2/TRBV6-3; d_call: TRBD2; j_call: TRBJ2-2; clone_size: many; cdr3_nt: TGTGCCAGCAGTTACCCCACCGGAGGAGCGGGAGGCACCGGGGAGCTGTTTTTT; cdr3_aa: CASSYPTGGAGGTGELFF
v_call: TRBV5-1; d_call: -; j_call: TRBJ1-1; clone_size: -; cdr3_nt: TGCGCCAGCAGCTTTTTTGGTTGGGTGTTTGGGTCCCAGATGAACACTGAAGCTTTCTTT; cdr3_aa: CASSFFGWVFGSQMNTEAFF